Listed below are T cell receptor beta chains from one sample, sequenced in a study of blood T cell repertoires in COVID-19. Some clones are missing from TCRdb's copy, which holds only in-frame ones; the method was immunoSEQ multiplex PCR. The sample lists around 160,000 clones, over 70% occurring once. Input material: PBMCs or T cells enriched from blood (not recorded which). These receptors were collected from a woman aged 55-70 years who had recovered from COVID-19. CDR3s include the opening cysteine and the closing phenylalanine or tryptophan. The D gene is left open where the match is weak. Clone size appears in some rows only: once, few, many, or a class for an expanded clone.

D gene | J gene | clone size | V gene | CDR3 DNA | CDR3 protein
TRBD1 | TRBJ1-5 | few | TRBV19 | TGTGCCAGTAGTCGGACCGGGACAGGGAATCAGCCCCAGCATTTT | CASSRTGTGNQPQHF
. | TRBJ1-2 | . | TRBV10-3 | TGTGCCATCAGTGAGTCCACGAGCCATTTAGATGGCTACACCTTC | CAISESTSHLDGYTF
. | TRBJ1-5 | . | TRBV5-4 | TGTGCCAGCAGCTTGGCCCCAGGGTACAATCAGCCCCAGCATTTT | CASSLAPGYNQPQHF
. | TRBJ2-3 | . | TRBV2 | TGTGCCGGAGGGCTCTCTCCAGAGGGAGATACGCAGTATTTT | CAGGLSPEGDTQYF
. | TRBJ1-2 | once | TRBV5-1 | TGCGCCAGCAGCTGGCAGGGGCGGGATGGCTACACCTTC | CASSWQGRDGYTF
. | TRBJ1-2 | . | TRBV12-3/TRBV12-4 | TGTGCCAGCAGTTTATCCAGGAACTATGGCTACACCTTC | CASSLSRNYGYTF
TRBD2 | TRBJ2-2 | . | TRBV7-7 | TGTGCTAGCAGCCCTACTAGCGGGGGGGCCACCGGGGAGCTGTTTTTT | CASSPTSGGATGELFF
TRBD1 | TRBJ1-6 | once | TRBV6-1 | TGTGCCAGCAGTGAAGCGCCTGGGACAGGGAGTTCACCCCTCCACTTT | CASSEAPGTGSSPLHF
. | TRBJ1-2 | once | TRBV29-1 | TGCAGCGTTGGGGGGGGTGCCTATGGCTACACCTTC | CSVGGGAYGYTF
. | TRBJ1-2 | . | TRBV27 | TGTGCCAGCAGTTCTTTCGGGGGACTGAGGGGCTACACCTTC | CASSSFGGLRGYTF
. | TRBJ1-2 | few | TRBV6-5 | TGTGCCAGCAGCCTGGGGAGGGGGGATGGCTACACCTTC | CASSLGRGDGYTF
TRBD2 | TRBJ2-7 | few | TRBV7-2 | TGTGCCAGCAGCTTACAGCGGGGGTCCTCCTACGAGCAGTACTTC | CASSLQRGSSYEQYF
TRBD1 | TRBJ1-5 | . | TRBV18 | TGTGCCAGCTCACCCCCGGGACAGGGTGAATTTCAGCCCCAGCATTTT | CASSPPGQGEFQPQHF
. | TRBJ2-5 | . | TRBV6-6 | TGTGCCAGCAGTTTCCGGGACACCAAAGAGACCCAGTACTTC | CASSFRDTKETQYF
TRBD1 | TRBJ1-6 | . | TRBV5-1 | TGCGCCAGCAGCTCTCACAGGGGTGGTTCACCCCTCCACTTT | CASSSHRGGSPLHF
. | TRBJ1-2 | . | TRBV30 | TGTGCCTGGAGTCGGCCCCAAGACAGGTCGGTTCGCTATGGCTACACCTTC | CAWSRPQDRSVRYGYTF
TRBD1 | TRBJ1-2 | . | TRBV12-5 | TGTGCTAGTGGGAGGGACAGTAACTATGGCTACACCTTC | CASGRDSNYGYTF
TRBD2 | TRBJ2-1 | once | TRBV24-1 | TGTGCCACCAGTGAGAGCGGGATGGGGGATGAGCAGTTCTTC | CATSESGMGDEQFF
. | TRBJ2-7 | . | TRBV30 | TGTGCCTGGAGTGTAGTCCTACAGGGTAAGGAGTACTTC | CAWSVVLQGKEYF
. | TRBJ1-5 | few | TRBV7-8 | TGTGCCAGCAGCTTAAGTAGAGGCAATCAGCCCCAGCATTTT | CASSLSRGNQPQHF
. | TRBJ1-2 | . | TRBV6-4 | TGTGCCAGCACCCTCGGCCTCGGGGGCTACACCTTC | CASTLGLGGYTF
. | TRBJ2-2 | . | TRBV28 | TGTGCCAGCAGTTCCCCGGGGGACACCGGGGAGCTGTTTTTT | CASSSPGDTGELFF
. | TRBJ1-4 | . | TRBV5-6 | TGTGCCAGCAGCTGGGGCCTTGCATCGACTAATGAAAAACTGTTTTTT | CASSWGLASTNEKLFF
TRBD1 | TRBJ2-5 | . | TRBV5-1 | TGCGCCAGCAGCTCGACCGGGACAGGGGGCCTGGAGACCCAGTACTTC | CASSSTGTGGLETQYF
TRBD1 | TRBJ1-2 | . | TRBV28 | TGTGCCAGCAGTTTAGGACAGGGACGCTATGGCTACACCTTC | CASSLGQGRYGYTF
. | TRBJ1-1 | . | TRBV11-3 | TGTGCCAGCAGCTTTTCGTCTCGGGAGACTGAAGCTTTCTTT | CASSFSSRETEAFF
TRBD1 | TRBJ1-2 | . | TRBV6-6 | TGTGCCAGCAGCACAGACAGGGCTTCCGGCTACACCTTC | CASSTDRASGYTF
. | TRBJ1-4 | . | TRBV24-1 | TGTGCCACCAGTGCGGGGGGCACGGGGGACTTTATGAGTGAAAAACTGTTTTTT | CATSAGGTGDFMSEKLFF
TRBD1 | TRBJ2-6 | . | TRBV5-1 | TGCGCCAGCAGCTTAGACGGACAGGGTGGGGCCAACGTCCTGACTTTC | CASSLDGQGGANVLTF
. | TRBJ1-4 | . | TRBV29-1 | TGCAGCGTAGCCTTCGACAGGACGCCCGAAAAACTGTTTTTT | CSVAFDRTPEKLFF
. | TRBJ2-7 | . | TRBV15 | TGTGCCACCAGCAGAGAAGGAAGACAGGACCCCTACGAGCAGTACTTC | CATSREGRQDPYEQYF
. | TRBJ1-4 | . | TRBV9 | TGTGCCAGCAGCGTAGGAGGGGGACCCTCTGAAAAACTGTTTTTT | CASSVGGGPSEKLFF
. | TRBJ1-5 | . | TRBV12-3/TRBV12-4 | TGTGCCAGCAGTACAGGGAGGGTTCAGCCCCAGCATTTT | CASSTGRVQPQHF
. | TRBJ2-1 | . | TRBV5-1 | TGCGCCAGCAGCTGGGGGGAGGGACAGGCCTGGGAGCAGTTCTTC | CASSWGEGQAWEQFF
. | TRBJ1-1 | . | TRBV20-1 | TGCAGTGCTAGTGGGGGCGCCGGGAACACTGAAGCTTTCTTT | CSASGGAGNTEAFF
. | TRBJ2-1 | . | TRBV18 | TGTGCCAGCTCACCCCAGGACTTCCAGCAGTTCTTC | CASSPQDFQQFF
TRBD1 | TRBJ1-1 | . | TRBV18 | TGTGCCAGCTCACCCGGGACAGGGAAGGCGAACACTGAAGCTTTCTTT | CASSPGTGKANTEAFF
. | TRBJ1-1 | . | TRBV5-4 | TGTGCCAGCAGCTTGGAAAGGGGCAGGACTGAAGCTTTCTTT | CASSLERGRTEAFF
TRBD1 | TRBJ2-3 | once | TRBV2 | TGTGCCAGCAGTGAAGGAGGACAGGGAACGGCAGATACGCAGTATTTT | CASSEGGQGTADTQYF
TRBD1 | TRBJ2-5 | . | TRBV18 | TGTGCCAGCTCACCACTAGGACAGGGTAGTGGAGAGACCCAGTACTTC | CASSPLGQGSGETQYF
. | TRBJ2-7 | . | TRBV10-3 | TGTGCCATCAGTGATAATGGGGCAGGGTTTTTCGAGCAGTACTTC | CAISDNGAGFFEQYF
. | TRBJ2-1 | . | TRBV28 | TGTGCCAGCAGCCGCTACGCCGGGACTTACTACAATGAGCAGTTCTTC | CASSRYAGTYYNEQFF
TRBD1 | TRBJ1-4 | . | TRBV5-4 | TGTGCCAGCAGCCCGGGACAGGGGAGTGAAAAACTGTTTTTT | CASSPGQGSEKLFF
. | TRBJ1-2 | few | TRBV14 | TGTGCCAGCAGCCGGGCGGGGGTCGGCTCGAGGGGCTACACCTTC | CASSRAGVGSRGYTF
. | TRBJ2-2 | . | TRBV27 | TGTGCCAGCAGTAGGGGGTACCCCGGGGAGCTGTTTTTT | CASSRGYPGELFF
. | TRBJ2-2 | . | TRBV7-8 | TGTGCCAGCAGCTTAGCGCTAGGGGGGGTAACCGGGGAGCTGTTTTTT | CASSLALGGVTGELFF
TRBD2 | TRBJ2-7 | . | TRBV19 | TGTGCCAGTAGTATTGCTAGCGGGAGCGTCAACGAGCAGTACTTC | CASSIASGSVNEQYF
. | TRBJ2-1 | . | TRBV5-5 | TGTGCCAGCAGCTTGACAGGGAATGAGCAGTTCTTC | CASSLTGNEQFF
TRBD1 | TRBJ2-5 | . | TRBV7-9 | TGTGCCAGCAGTAGGGACAGACAAGAGACCCAGTACTTC | CASSRDRQETQYF
TRBD2 | TRBJ2-1 | . | TRBV27 | TGTGCCAGCAGTTTATCGAAAACTAGCGGGAGCTATGAGCAGTTCTTC | CASSLSKTSGSYEQFF
. | TRBJ1-5 | . | TRBV19 | TGTGCCAGTAGTATCGGCAGGGGCCGCAATCAGCCCCAGCATTTT | CASSIGRGRNQPQHF
TRBD1 | TRBJ1-2 | . | TRBV4-1 | TGCGCCAGCAGCCACCCTGAGGGGGCCAGAGGCTACACCTTC | CASSHPEGARGYTF
. | TRBJ1-2 | . | TRBV3-1/TRBV3-2 | TGTGCCAGCAGCCAATTCGGGAATACGAACTATGGCTACACCTTC | CASSQFGNTNYGYTF
. | TRBJ1-1 | . | TRBV7-2 | TGTGCCAGCAGCTTAGGTGCGGAGCGTACTGAAGCTTTCTTT | CASSLGAERTEAFF
. | TRBJ1-2 | . | TRBV5-6 | TGTGCCAGCAGCTTGGATGTTAGTAATGGCTACACCTTC | CASSLDVSNGYTF
TRBD1 | TRBJ1-3 | once | TRBV5-8 | TGTGCCAGCAGCTTGCCCTATAACAGGGGTGGAAACACCATATATTTT | CASSLPYNRGGNTIYF
. | TRBJ1-1 | . | TRBV28 | TGTGCCAGCAGTTTCAGAGGGAGCACTGAAGCTTTCTTT | CASSFRGSTEAFF
TRBD2 | TRBJ2-3 | . | TRBV27 | TGTGCCAGCAGTTTCCGCGGACTAGCGGGTAACACAGATACGCAGTATTTT | CASSFRGLAGNTDTQYF
TRBD2 | TRBJ2-7 | . | TRBV9 | TGTGCCAGCAGCGTAGCAGGCGGGGGGGCCTACGAGCAGTACTTC | CASSVAGGGAYEQYF
. | TRBJ1-5 | . | TRBV19 | TGTGCCAGTAGTCTCTCCACAGGGAGCAGTCAGCCCCAGCATTTT | CASSLSTGSSQPQHF